These 24 T cell receptor beta chains were all obtained from the same sample, sequenced in a study of somatic mutations in cytotoxic T cells in rheumatoid arthritis. TCRdb's table, derived via immunoSEQ multiplex PCR, lists solely in-frame clones and lacks some. Seen here are approximately 12,000 clones, under 75% observed once, and the top ten hold roughly 10%. Source material: CD8+ T cells sorted from blood. Every receptor here comes from a woman aged 40 to 50 in good health.

CDR3 DNA: TGTGCCAGCAGCCCATTACAGAGGAGCCAAGATACGCAGTATTTT. This gives the protein CASSPLQRSQDTQYF. This rearrangement joins TRBV4-2 to TRBJ2-3, with D unclear. Trimming took off 4 bases at V and 5 bases at J, with 16 bases between the two ends. CDR1 and CDR2 (germline): LGHNA, YNFKEQ. The CDR3 has 15 amino acids.

This chain joins TRBV27 and TRBJ2-3; 11 bases align to TRBD2. The germline gives CDR1 MNHEY, CDR2 SMNVEV (reference sequence). The CDR3 runs 16 residues. V lost 0 bases and J lost 6; bases outside the gene matches: 5. CDR3: CASSLSLAGGVDTQYF. The DNA for the CDR3 is TGTGCCAGCAGTTTATCCCTAGCGGGAGGCGTGGATACGCAGTATTTT.

The chain recombines TRBV13 with TRBJ2-5; TRBD2 matches 7 bases. CDR1 PRHDT and CDR2 FYEKMQ come from the germline V gene (reference sequence). The trim removed 5 bases at V and 7 bases at J, leaving 10 bases unmatched. This CDR3 spans 14 amino acids. The CDR3 loop reads CASSQSGVKATQYF. CDR3 sequence (DNA): TGTGCCAGCAGCCAAAGCGGGGTCAAGGCGACCCAGTACTTC.

The CDR3, as DNA: TGCAGCGTTGTAAGACAGGGTTACTACAATGAGCAGTTCTTC. As protein: CSVVRQGYYNEQFF. The gene calls are TRBV29-1 and TRBJ2-1; 7 bases agree with TRBD1. The germline V gene has CDR1 SQVTM and CDR2 ANQGSEA. V was clipped by 4 bases and J by 3 bases; unmatched bases: 6. The CDR3 has 14 residues.

Only a few counts were recorded for this clone. The CDR3 loop reads CASSINLAGDEQYF. The CDR3 coding sequence is TGTGCCAGCAGCATCAATCTAGCGGGAGACGAGCAGTACTTC. The chain combines TRBV7-9 with TRBJ2-7; 10 positions agree with TRBD2. Trimming took 5 bases from V and 5 from J; bases not matched to a gene: 6. CDR3 length equals 14 residues. CDR1 and CDR2 from the germline V gene are SEHNR and FQNEAQ (reference sequence). The complete variable domain, with remaining parts taken from reference TRBV7-9 and TRBJ2-7, reads DTGVSQNPRHKITKRGQNVTFRCDPISEHNRLYWYRQTLGQGPEFLTYFQNEAQLEKSRLLSDRFSAERPKGSFSTLEIQRTEQGDSAMYLCASSINLAGDEQYFGPGTRLTVT.

This clone appeared a few times. V is TRBV9 and J is TRBJ1-2; the D is unclear. This CDR3 is built from 12 residues. V lost 4 bases, J lost 2 bases, and 6 bases lay in between. Looked up from germline, CDR1 is SGDLS and CDR2 is YYNGEE. CDR3 loop: CASSPRNYGYTF. CDR3 DNA: TGTGCCAGCAGCCCCCGGAACTATGGCTACACCTTC.

The chain is built from TRBV7-2 and TRBJ1-1; D remains unclear. Trimming shortened V by 2 bases and J by 1 base, and 5 bases separated the two germline ends. CDR1 is SGHTA and CDR2 is FQGNSA in the germline V gene. The CDR3 extends over 13 amino acids. CDR3 in DNA: TGTGCCAGCAGCTTATGGCAGAACACTGAAGCTTTCTTT. It codes for CASSLWQNTEAFF.

This clone was seen only a few times. The chain recombines TRBV6-1 with TRBJ2-7, with 9 positions matching TRBD2. Germline V gene data show CDR1 as MNHNS and CDR2 as SASEGT. The CDR3 has 15 residues. The junction had 2 bases not matched to a gene; V was cut back by 0 bases and J by 2 bases. CDR3 region: CASSEASGGPYEQYV. The CDR3 region has the DNA TGTGCCAGCAGTGAAGCTAGCGGGGGTCCCTACGAGCAGTACGTC.

This clone has just one count. The chain carries TRBV7-8 and TRBJ2-5, with 8 bases lining up with TRBD1. Germline lookup yields CDR1 SGHVS and CDR2 FQNEAQ. V gave up 6 bases and J gave up 5 bases; unmatched junction bases: 8. The CDR3 is 14 residues long. The CDR3 is CASRDGQGGETQYF. The DNA for the CDR3 is TGTGCCAGCAGGGATGGACAGGGCGGGGAGACCCAGTACTTC.

V gene TRBV10-2 combines with J gene TRBJ1-5; D unresolved. The CDR3 has 15 amino acids. CDR1 and CDR2 (germline): WSHSY, SAAADI. V lost 0 bases to trimming and J lost 5 bases, with 11 bases between them. CDR3: CASSESVGEDQPQHF. In DNA form, the CDR3 reads TGCGCCAGCAGTGAGTCTGTTGGGGAGGATCAGCCCCAGCATTTT.

This clone was detected only a few times. The chain is built from TRBV28 and TRBJ2-1; D remains ambiguous. The CDR3 covers 12 residues. V lost 5 bases, J lost 8 bases, and 10 bases lay in between. Germline lookup yields CDR1 MDHEN and CDR2 SYDVKM. CDR3 nucleotides: TGTGCCAGCAGTAGACCCCCGGATGAGCAGTTCTTC. Its translation: CASSRPPDEQFF.

The V and J genes are TRBV21-1 and TRBJ2-5; the tabulated D call, TRBD1, remains unverified against the DNA. TRBV21-1 is assigned pseudogene status. This CDR3 spans 17 amino acids. DNA for the CDR3: TGTGCCAGCAGCTCCGACACCCGACAGGAACCCCAAGAGACCCAGTACTTC. Its translation: CASSSDTRQEPQETQYF.

The rearrangement joins TRBV1 to TRBJ1-1. TRBV1 is designated a pseudogene. The CDR3 length is 15 residues. CDR3 nucleotides: TGCACCAGCAGCCAAGATGGGCCAAGAAGCGCGGGAGCTTTCTTT. This sequence encodes CTSSQDGPRSAGAFF.

J is TRBJ2-1 and V is TRBV27, with 11 bases aligning to TRBD2. This CDR3 region has 18 residues. Germline-derived CDR1 and CDR2 are MNHEY and SMNVEV (reference sequence). Trimming at V came to 2 bases and at J to 2 bases, leaving 8 bases not matched to a gene. This CDR3 is CASSLVSLAGGPYNEQFF. The CDR3 DNA sequence: TGTGCCAGCAGTTTAGTAAGCCTAGCGGGAGGCCCCTACAATGAGCAGTTCTTC.

This chain connects TRBV2 to TRBJ1-1, with TRBD1 identical over 7 bases. The CDR3 runs to 13 residues. Germline V gene lookup returns CDR1 SNHLY and CDR2 FYNNEI. Germline trimming cut 6 bases from V and 1 base from J; bases unmatched to any gene: 2. CDR3 DNA: TGTGCCAGCAGGTGGACAGGGAACACTGAAGCTTTCTTT. This translates into CASRWTGNTEAFF.

V usage is TRBV15 and J usage is TRBJ2-5; 12 positions match TRBD2. This CDR3 comprises 17 residues. V shed 6 bases, J shed 5 bases, and the junction held 13 bases outside the gene matches. Germline CDR1 and CDR2: LNHNV and YYDKDF (reference sequence). CDR3 loop: CATRTLAGGLSRETQYF. The DNA for the CDR3 is TGTGCCACCAGGACGCTAGCGGGAGGGTTGTCACGGGAGACCCAGTACTTC.

The CDR3 DNA follows: TGTGCCAGCTCACCACCCGCGTCCGGGGAGCTGTTTTTT. As protein: CASSPPASGELFF. The genes are TRBV18 and TRBJ2-2; D is unclear. Per the germline V gene, CDR1 is KGHSH and CDR2 is LQKENI. V dropped 0 bases and J dropped 6 bases, with 5 bases sitting between them. The CDR3 totals 13 residues.

This clone was observed a handful of times. The chain links TRBV5-4 to TRBJ2-2, with 9 positions matching TRBD1. The CDR3 length is 17 residues. Trimming removed 4 bases from V and 4 bases from J; junction bases left unmatched: 11. CDR1 and CDR2 (germline): SGHNT, YYREEE (reference sequence). Here the CDR3 reads CASSPLGQGLSTGELFF. CDR3 DNA sequence: TGTGCCAGCAGCCCATTGGGACAGGGATTGAGCACCGGGGAGCTGTTTTTT.

This clone is a singleton in its sample. The chain recombines TRBV11-1 with TRBJ2-1; tentatively, D is TRBD1 (5 bases). The germline V gene has CDR1 SGHAT and CDR2 FQDESV (reference sequence). The CDR3 is 15 amino acids. V dropped 5 bases and J dropped 3 bases, with 14 bases sitting between them. CDR3 loop: CASSIGAEFYNEQFF. The CDR3 DNA reads as TGTGCCAGCAGCATAGGGGCCGAGTTCTACAATGAGCAGTTCTTC.

The V gene is TRBV28, the J gene TRBJ1-2, with 8 bases that match TRBD1. CDR3 size: 16 residues. Germline CDR1 and CDR2: MDHEN and SYDVKM. With V trimmed by 1 base and J by 8 bases, 12 bases remained unmatched. The CDR3 DNA is TGTGCCAGCAGTTTATCTCAGGGGGCGCGGCTGGAGGGCTACACCTTC. It translates to CASSLSQGARLEGYTF.

V and J are TRBV7-9 and TRBJ1-1; 9 nucleotides line up with TRBD1. The germline gives CDR1 SEHNR, CDR2 FQNEAQ (reference sequence). This CDR3 comprises 15 residues. J gave up 6 bases and V 0 bases, and 5 bases lay outside the gene matches. The CDR3 is CASSLAGQGLSEAFF. The CDR3 DNA reads as TGTGCCAGCAGCTTAGCGGGACAGGGTCTGTCTGAAGCTTTCTTT.

The chain employs TRBV5-1 and TRBJ1-3; D is possibly TRBD1 (5 bases). The V gene lost 0 bases and the J gene lost 0 bases, with 10 bases spanning the gap. This CDR3 comprises 16 residues. CDR1 is SGHRS, CDR2 YFSETQ, per germline. The CDR3 spells CASSLGDADSGNTIYF. CDR3 DNA: TGCGCCAGCAGCTTGGGGGACGCCGACTCTGGAAACACCATATATTTT.

This chain connects TRBV30 to TRBJ1-1, with D perhaps matching TRBD1 (5 bases). Germline CDR1 GTSNPN, CDR2 SVGIG (reference sequence). This CDR3 is built from 13 residues. V lost 2 bases, J lost 4 bases, and 11 bases lay in between. CDR3 DNA sequence: TGTGCCTGGAGTCGGGACGGAGGCACTGAAGCTTTCTTT. This codes for CAWSRDGGTEAFF.

Within the sample, this clone is large. This sequence joins TRBV7-8 and TRBJ1-5, with 8 bases aligning to TRBD1. The V segment lost 4 bases and the J segment 5 bases; nucleotides outside the gene matches: 7. The CDR3 totals 15 residues. Germline CDR1 SGHVS, CDR2 FQNEAQ. The CDR3 DNA reads as TGTGCCAGCAGCTCCGAGGACAGGGTTTATCAGCCCCAGCATTTT. Its protein product is CASSSEDRVYQPQHF.